Presented here are 18 T cell receptor beta chains from one specimen sequenced in a study of metastatic and nonmetastatic thyroid tumors. From the PCR reads, TCRdb re-called clones with MiXCR. This sample has about 15,000 clones, with around a third found just once. Patients underwent thyroid surgery, and none had received any treatment before it. The specimen sequenced was tumor tissue. The receptors here all came from a male donor with papillary thyroid cancer or a benign thyroid nodule (not recorded which). Some clones in this sample may be carry-over from other donors' samples.

The chain couples TRBV11-2 to TRBJ1-6; perhaps TRBD1 as D (5 bases). Germline V gene sequence: CDR1 SGHAT, CDR2 FQNNGV. Trimming stripped 1 base from V and 9 bases from J, with 10 bases between. The CDR3 runs 14 residues. DNA of the CDR3: TGTGCCAGCAGCTTAGTGGGGGGGATTTCACCCCTCCACTTT. Translating gives CASSLVGGISPLHF.

This clone was seen more than once but under ten times. In nucleotides, the CDR3 is TGTGCTAGTGGTTTGGCACAAGGACAGGGGGCCAACACTGAAGCTTTCTTT. It specifies CASGLAQGQGANTEAFF. The rearrangement uses TRBV12-5 and TRBJ1-1; 11 bases line up with TRBD1. Germline V lookup: CDR1 LGHNT, CDR2 FRNRAP. J gave up 2 bases and V 1 base, and 6 bases lay outside the gene matches. CDR3 length equals 17 residues.

This clone was detected ten times or more. This chain connects TRBV6-1 to TRBJ1-5; D remains ambiguous. CDR3 length: 12 residues. Germline lookup yields CDR1 MNHNS and CDR2 SASEGT. The V gene lost 11 bases and the J gene lost 0 bases, with 8 bases spanning the gap. CDR3 nucleotides: TGTGCCGTGGACTATAGCAATCAGCCCCAGCATTTT. Protein sequence: CAVDYSNQPQHF.

This clone was detected many times. Other DNA sequences in this specimen translate into the identical CDR3. J is TRBJ1-1 and V is TRBV18; TRBD1 might be the D (6 bases). The germline gives CDR1 KGHSH, CDR2 LQKENI. V dropped 5 bases and J dropped 1 base, with 8 bases sitting between them. The CDR3 has 13 residues. In DNA, the CDR3 is TGTGCCAGCTCATCAGGGGAGAACACTGAAGCTTTCTTT. It is translated as CASSSGENTEAFF.

The CDR3 reads CASGSSGRPEAFF. The CDR3 bases are TGTGCCAGCGGTTCCTCAGGGAGACCTGAAGCTTTCTTT. This chain connects TRBV12-3 or TRBV12-4 to TRBJ1-1, with a possible D match to TRBD1 (5 bases). The V and J ends lost 8 bases and 6 bases respectively, with 16 bases between them. This CDR3 has 13 residues.

This clone was detected ten times or more. The gene calls are TRBV28 and TRBJ1-2, with TRBD1 identical over 7 bases. There are 14 residues in the CDR3. J was trimmed by 4 bases and V by 5 bases; bases with no gene match: 7. Germline lookup yields CDR1 MDHEN and CDR2 SYDVKM. The CDR3 sequence: CASSRQGESYGYTF. In DNA form, the CDR3 reads TGTGCCAGCAGTCGACAGGGTGAGAGCTATGGCTACACCTTC.

This clone was counted between two and nine times. The V and J genes are TRBV6-1 and TRBJ2-7; 7 bases are shared with TRBD1. The V and J ends lost 8 bases and 3 bases, in that order; junction bases with no gene match: 1. The CDR3 runs to 11 residues. The germline CDR1 and CDR2 sequences are MNHNS and SASEGT. CDR3 amino acids: CASRDSYEQYF. CDR3 bases: TGTGCCAGCCGGGACAGCTACGAGCAGTACTTC.

This clone was detected a few times. The V and J genes are TRBV6-1 and TRBJ2-7, with 14 positions matching TRBD2. Trimming removed 3 bases from V and 4 bases from J; junction bases left unmatched: 2. Germline CDR1 MNHNS, CDR2 SASEGT. The CDR3 has 15 amino acids. CDR3: CASSEGLAGVYEQYF. The CDR3 nucleotides are TGTGCCAGCAGTGAGGGACTAGCGGGAGTTTACGAGCAGTACTTC.

In the case of this clone: A much larger clone lies one base from this, so it may be a read error. Distinct nucleotide sequences in the sample also encode this CDR3. The gene calls are TRBV6-5 and TRBJ2-5, with TRBD1 matching over 11 bases. The CDR3 loop spans 16 amino acids. CDR1 is MNHEY, CDR2 SVGAGI, per germline. CDR3 protein: CASSYWGTGGEETQYF. The CDR3, as DNA: TGTGCCAGCAGTTACTGGGGGACAGGGGGTGAAGAGACACAGTACTTC.

Note on this clone: At one end, the junction sequence differs from germline, possibly due to a read error. The chain has TRBV11-2 and TRBJ2-6; 11 bases fit TRBD2. The CDR3 loop spans 18 amino acids. CDR1 is SGHAT and CDR2 is FQNNGV in the germline V gene. Here the CDR3 DNA reads TGTGCCAGCAGCTTAACTAGCGGGGGCTTCTCTGGGGACAACGTACTGACTTTC. It codes for CASSLTSGGFSGDNVLTF.

As for this clone: A much more abundant neighbour one base away suggests this may be a read error. V and J are TRBV9 and TRBJ2-7; D may correspond to TRBD1 or TRBD2 (5 bases each). The germline CDR1 and CDR2 sequences are SGDLS and YYNGEE. The CDR3 extends over 15 amino acids. CDR3 sequence: CASIVAGASSYEQYF. CDR3 nucleotides: TGTGCCAGCATCGTAGCTGGGGCTAGCAGTTACGAGCAGTACTTC.

This clone was detected ten times or more. The J gene is TRBJ1-1, the V gene TRBV5-6; D remains unclear. Trimming left V 1 base short and J 0 bases short, with 13 bases between. This CDR3 has 16 amino acids. Germline CDR1 is SGHDT and CDR2 is YYEEEE. The CDR3 nucleotides read TGTGCCAGCAGCTTGCCTAGGACGGGAATGAACACTGAAGCTTTCTTT. Amino acids: CASSLPRTGMNTEAFF.

The rearrangement uses TRBV20-1 and TRBJ2-2; 8 bases match TRBD1. CDR3 size: 13 residues. J lost 10 bases, V lost 5 bases, and 9 bases had no gene match. Per the germline V gene, CDR1 is DFQATT and CDR2 is SNEGSKA (reference sequence). CDR3 nucleotide sequence: TGCAGTGCTCGACAGGGGACTGGCGTGGAGCTGTTTTTT. It yields the protein CSARQGTGVELFF.

On this clone itself: The junction departs from the called germline gene at one end, perhaps through a read error. The chain combines TRBV20-1 with TRBJ2-5; D remains ambiguous. The germline gives CDR1 DFQATT, CDR2 SNEGSKA (reference sequence). The CDR3 consists of 15 residues. This CDR3 is CSAIDWVLGQDTQYF. CDR3 nucleotides: TGCAGTGCTATAGACTGGGTTCTTGGTCAAGATACCCAGTACTTC.

This clone occurred a few times. The rearrangement joins TRBV6-1 to TRBJ1-2, with TRBD1 as a possible D gene (5 bases). V lost 3 bases and J 9 bases, leaving 14 bases between the germline ends. Germline values: CDR1 MNHNS, CDR2 SASEGT. The CDR3 has 13 residues. The CDR3 region has the DNA TGTGCCAGCAGTGAGACAGTGTTAAGTTGCTACACCTTC. As protein: CASSETVLSCYTF.

There are many counts of this clone. The chain employs TRBV25-1 and TRBJ2-2; 7 bases align to TRBD1. Germline assignment: CDR1 MGHDK and CDR2 SYGVNS. With V trimmed by 4 bases and J by 1 base, 9 bases remained unmatched. The CDR3 totals 17 residues. The CDR3, as DNA: TGTGCCAGCAGTGTACGGGACAGACCTTTGAACACCGGGGAGCTGTTTTTT. This translates into CASSVRDRPLNTGELFF. The whole variable domain, remainder taken from reference TRBV25-1 and TRBJ2-2, is EADIYQTPRYLVIGTGKKITLECSQTMGHDKMYWYQQDPGMELHLIHYSYGVNSTEKGDLSSESTVSRIRTEHFPLTLESARPSHTSQYLCASSVRDRPLNTGELFFGEGSRLTVL.

The chain employs TRBV10-3 and TRBJ1-1; D may be TRBD1 (5 bases). Trimming took 6 bases from V and 8 from J, leaving 19 bases between them. This CDR3 has 14 amino acids. Germline lookup yields CDR1 ENHRY and CDR2 SYGVKD. CDR3 loop: CAISPRGNAAEAFF. CDR3 DNA sequence: TGTGCCATCAGCCCGCGGGGGAACGCAGCGGAAGCTTTCTTT.

Relative to its sample, this clone is medium-sized (0.01 to 0.1%). V is TRBV12-3 or TRBV12-4 and J is TRBJ2-7, with D uncertain. With 2 bases removed from V and 2 bases from J, the gap between germline ends came to 7 bases. The CDR3 spans 13 residues. This CDR3 is CASSLSGTYEQYF. The CDR3 nucleotides are TGTGCCAGCAGTTTATCCGGAACCTACGAGCAGTACTTC.